These 27 T cell receptor beta chains were all obtained from the same sample, sequenced in a study of blood T cell repertoires in COVID-19. The method was immunoSEQ multiplex PCR; TCRdb's version includes in-frame clones alone and lacks a portion of them. This sample has fewer than 250,000 clones; about nine tenths occur once, and the top ten carry 2.7%. The sequenced material came from peripheral blood. These receptors were collected from a woman aged 60-70 years with acute or convalescent COVID-19.

This clone was counted a single time. The chain combines TRBV11-1 with TRBJ1-6; no reliable D call. The CDR3 spans 15 residues. Trimming stripped 3 bases from V and 7 bases from J, with 13 bases between. In germline, CDR1 is SGHAT, CDR2 FQDESV (reference sequence). This CDR3 reads CASSFGQTKNSPLHF. CDR3 in DNA: TGTGCCAGCAGCTTTGGGCAGACTAAGAATTCACCCCTCCACTTT.

V usage is TRBV5-5 and J usage is TRBJ1-1; D not resolved. Per the germline V gene, CDR1 is SGHKS and CDR2 is YYEKEE (reference sequence). V lost 4 bases and J lost 0, with 19 bases in between. The CDR3 contains 17 residues. The CDR3 is CASSPLDGAGLNTEAFF. CDR3 bases: TGTGCCAGCAGCCCATTAGACGGTGCCGGGTTGAACACTGAAGCTTTCTTT.

The rearrangement uses TRBV6-2 or TRBV6-3 and TRBJ2-5; 12 bases are a match to TRBD2. This CDR3 is 18 amino acids long. CDR1 is MNHEY and CDR2 is SVGEGT in the germline V gene. J gave up 3 bases and V 2 bases, and 10 bases lay outside the gene matches. The CDR3 protein is CASSYVLAGGSGKETQYF. The CDR3 DNA is TGTGCCAGCAGTTACGTACTAGCGGGGGGCTCGGGGAAAGAGACCCAGTACTTC.

In its sample, this clone was seen a few times. This chain joins TRBV5-1 and TRBJ1-4; 10 nucleotides align to TRBD1. The trim removed 3 bases at V and 2 bases at J, leaving 13 bases unmatched. This CDR3 has 19 residues. Germline-derived CDR1 and CDR2 are SGHRS and YFSETQ. The CDR3 nucleotides are TGCGCCAGCAGCTCCAAACCACCGGGACAGGGGACTACTAATGAAAAACTGTTTTTT. Its protein is CASSSKPPGQGTTNEKLFF.

The chain has TRBV28 and TRBJ2-5; 7 positions match TRBD1. Germline V CDR1 and CDR2: MDHEN, SYDVKM. The CDR3 runs to 13 residues. V was pared by 10 bases and J by 2 bases, with 7 bases of the junction left unmatched. The CDR3 reads CATNSGQQETQYF. In DNA form, the CDR3 reads TGTGCCACCAATTCGGGACAGCAAGAGACCCAGTACTTC.

The chain combines TRBV5-1 with TRBJ1-2; D is possibly TRBD1 (5 bases). The V end was cut by 4 bases, the J end by 4 bases, with 20 bases between. CDR3 length: 16 residues. The germline V gene has CDR1 SGHRS and CDR2 YFSETQ. CDR3 nucleotides: TGCGCCAGCAGCCCAGCCCTGGCCAGGGTTCCCTATGGCTACACCTTC. Translated, it gives CASSPALARVPYGYTF.

This clone was observed a few times. The genes are TRBV7-9 and TRBJ2-3; 7 bases map to TRBD2. V lost 5 bases to trimming and J lost 8 bases; unmatched junction nucleotides: 19. Germline assignment: CDR1 SEHNR and CDR2 FQNEAQ (reference sequence). CDR3 length equals 17 residues. DNA for the CDR3: TGTGCCAGCAGCGCTATTCCCACGGGGAGGGGAGTAATTACGCAGTATTTT. Its protein product is CASSAIPTGRGVITQYF.

V gene TRBV18 combines with J gene TRBJ2-1, with TRBD2 as a possible D gene (6 bases). Germline V lookup: CDR1 KGHSH, CDR2 LQKENI. Deletions cut 1 base from V and 4 bases from J, with 11 bases between. The CDR3 is 15 residues long. CDR3 in DNA: TGTGCCAGCTCACCACTCGGCGGGGTTTACAATGAGCAGTTCTTC. It translates to CASSPLGGVYNEQFF.

The V and J genes are TRBV19 and TRBJ2-7; 11 bases map to TRBD1. From germline, CDR1 is LNHDA and CDR2 SQIVND (reference sequence). CDR3 size: 16 residues. The V segment lost 5 bases and the J segment 1 base; nucleotides outside the gene matches: 7. The CDR3 DNA reads TGTGCCAGTAGTTCTCCCGGGACAGGGGGTTCCTACGAGCAGTACTTC. Its translation is CASSSPGTGGSYEQYF.

The V gene is TRBV11-2, the J gene TRBJ2-2; 11 nucleotides match TRBD2. This CDR3 is 15 amino acids long. V shed 3 bases and J 6 bases; nucleotides not matched to a gene: 3. In germline, CDR1 is SGHAT, CDR2 FQNNGV. The CDR3 loop reads CASSFLAGGAGELFF. Here the CDR3 DNA reads TGTGCCAGCAGCTTCCTAGCGGGGGGCGCCGGGGAGCTGTTTTTT.

Of note for this clone: Germline and junction disagree at one end, which may indicate a read error. The chain couples TRBV12-3 or TRBV12-4 to TRBJ2-7; TRBD2 matches 8 bases. CDR3 length equals 11 residues. The CDR3 is CASSLREERYF. CDR3 DNA: TGTGCCAGCAGTTTGCGGGAGGAGCGGTACTTC.

For the CDR3, the DNA is TGCGCCAGCAGTGGTCTAGCGGGGTACAATGAGCAGTTCTTC. Protein product: CASSGLAGYNEQFF. The V gene is TRBV10-2, the J gene TRBJ2-1, with 9 bases fitting TRBD2. The CDR3 consists of 14 residues. With V trimmed by 4 bases and J by 4 bases, 2 bases remained unmatched. The V gene's germline CDR1 is WSHSY and CDR2 SAAADI.

The rearrangement joins TRBV5-1 to TRBJ2-3; 7 bases align to TRBD2. Germline V CDR1 and CDR2: SGHRS, YFSETQ. V trimming: 7 bases; J trimming: 0 bases; junction bases outside the gene matches: 5. The CDR3 runs 14 residues. CDR3 nucleotides: TGCGCCAGCGCGACTAGCAGGAGCACAGATACGCAGTATTTT. It specifies CASATSRSTDTQYF.

The V and J genes are TRBV19 and TRBJ1-5, with D perhaps TRBD1 (5 bases). Trimming shortened V by 0 bases and J by 7 bases, and 10 bases separated the two germline ends. Germline CDR1 is LNHDA and CDR2 is SQIVND (reference sequence). The CDR3 is 14 residues long. The CDR3, as DNA: TGTGCCAGTAGTATAGATCGGGGGGAGCAGCCCCAGCATTTT. Protein product: CASSIDRGEQPQHF.

The rearrangement links TRBV4-1 to TRBJ1-4; 12 bases align to TRBD1. V shed 2 bases, J shed 0 bases, and the junction held 7 bases outside the gene matches. Germline loops: CDR1 MGHRA, CDR2 YSYEKL. The CDR3 loop spans 19 amino acids. The CDR3 region is CASSQRAGTGGATNEKLFF. Here the CDR3 DNA reads TGCGCCAGCAGCCAAAGAGCCGGGACAGGGGGCGCAACTAATGAAAAACTGTTTTTT.

The V and J genes are TRBV19 and TRBJ2-2, with D tentatively TRBD1 (5 bases). Trimming shortened V by 3 bases and J by 5 bases, and 10 bases separated the two germline ends. Per germline, CDR1 LNHDA and CDR2 SQIVND (reference sequence). The CDR3 length is 14 residues. Here the CDR3 DNA reads TGTGCCAGTAGTATTAGCAGGGTAACCGGGGAGCTGTTTTTT. It specifies CASSISRVTGELFF. Complete variable domain (other parts from reference TRBV19 and TRBJ2-2): DGGITQSPKYLFRKEGQNVTLSCEQNLNHDAMYWYRQDPGQGLRLIYYSQIVNDFQKGDIAEGYSVSREKKESFPLTVTSAQKNPTAFYLCASSISRVTGELFFGEGSRLTVL.

V gene TRBV7-2 combines with J gene TRBJ2-5; 10 bases are shared with TRBD1. CDR1 SGHTA and CDR2 FQGNSA come from the germline V gene. The CDR3 is 15 residues long. Losses at the gene ends were 3 bases for V and 0 bases for J; bases not matched to a gene: 1. The chain's CDR3 is CASSLGQGYQETQYF. The CDR3 nucleotides read TGTGCCAGCAGCTTGGGACAGGGGTACCAAGAGACCCAGTACTTC.

The chain uses TRBV19 and TRBJ1-1; 8 bases map to TRBD1. Germline assignment: CDR1 LNHDA and CDR2 SQIVND (reference sequence). The junction had 10 bases not matched to a gene; V was cut back by 6 bases and J by 4 bases. CDR3 length equals 15 residues. The CDR3 sequence is CASSDQGAISTEAFF. The CDR3 DNA sequence: TGTGCCAGTAGCGATCAGGGGGCGATATCCACTGAAGCTTTCTTT.

The J gene is TRBJ1-5, the V gene TRBV30, with a weak D call TRBD1 (6 bases). The CDR3 consists of 13 residues. Looked up from germline, CDR1 is GTSNPN and CDR2 is SVGIG (reference sequence). Trimming took off 7 bases at V and 6 bases at J, with 16 bases between the two ends. CDR3 residues: CAYRDMGSQPQHF. The DNA for the CDR3 is TGTGCCTACCGGGACATGGGGAGTCAGCCCCAGCATTTT.

The rearrangement uses TRBV6-5 and TRBJ1-4, with 12 bases identical to TRBD1. The CDR3 is 15 amino acids. Germline loops: CDR1 MNHEY, CDR2 SVGAGI. Losses at the gene ends were 0 bases for V and 8 bases for J; bases not matched to a gene: 1. CDR3 sequence (DNA): TGTGCCAGCAGTTACTCCGGGACAGGGGGCGAAAAACTGTTTTTT. This encodes CASSYSGTGGEKLFF.

This chain links TRBV13 with TRBJ2-7, with TRBD2 identical over 13 bases. CDR1 and CDR2 from the germline V gene are PRHDT and FYEKMQ (reference sequence). V lost 5 bases to trimming and J lost 7 bases; unmatched junction nucleotides: 8. This CDR3 is 15 amino acids long. In nucleotides, the CDR3 is TGTGCCAGCAGCCCGGGACTAGCGGGAATGATGGAGCAGTACTTC. This sequence encodes CASSPGLAGMMEQYF.

The chain recombines TRBV4-1 with TRBJ2-2; 8 bases line up with TRBD2. There are 17 residues in the CDR3. The junction had 8 bases not matched to a gene; V was cut back by 0 bases and J by 5 bases. From germline, CDR1 is MGHRA and CDR2 YSYEKL. The CDR3, as DNA: TGCGCCAGCAGCCAAGATTGGATAGCGGGGTCTACCGGGGAGCTGTTTTTT. Encoded protein: CASSQDWIAGSTGELFF.

This clone has only a few counts. This rearrangement joins TRBV24-1 to TRBJ2-2, with 9 nucleotides matching TRBD1. This CDR3 is 14 amino acids long. Germline CDR1 and CDR2: KGHDR and SFDVKD. V shed 8 bases and J 2 bases; nucleotides not matched to a gene: 2. This CDR3 reads CATMGQGNTGELFF. For the CDR3, the DNA is TGTGCCACCATGGGACAGGGTAACACCGGGGAGCTGTTTTTT.

The chain is built from TRBV5-5 and TRBJ1-2; D might be TRBD1 (5 bases). CDR3 size: 15 residues. From germline, CDR1 is SGHKS and CDR2 YYEKEE (reference sequence). Trimming took off 5 bases at V and 3 bases at J, with 17 bases between the two ends. The CDR3 loop reads CASSSGTFGDYGYTF. Here the CDR3 DNA reads TGTGCCAGCAGTTCTGGGACTTTTGGGGACTATGGCTACACCTTC.

The chain has TRBV7-8 and TRBJ2-6, with TRBD1 matching over 7 bases. The germline V gene has CDR1 SGHVS and CDR2 FQNEAQ. Germline trimming cut 5 bases from V and 0 bases from J; bases unmatched to any gene: 13. This CDR3 contains 19 residues. CDR3 loop: CASSEGQLLILSGANVLTF. The DNA for the CDR3 is TGTGCCAGCAGCGAGGGACAGCTCCTTATCCTCTCTGGGGCCAACGTCCTGACTTTC. The variable domain in full, completed from reference TRBV7-8 and TRBJ2-6, reads GAGVSQSPRYKVAKRGQDVALRCDPISGHVSLFWYQQALGQGPEFLTYFQNEAQLDKSGLPSDRFFAERPEGSVSTLKIQRTQQEDSAVYLCASSEGQLLILSGANVLTFGAGSRLTVL.

This clone was detected only once. The CDR3 DNA follows: TGTGCCAGCAGTTTCTTTGGCATCTCTGGAAACACCATATATTTT. Its translation: CASSFFGISGNTIYF. This sequence joins TRBV28 and TRBJ1-3, with no clear D. CDR3 length equals 15 residues. Trimming stripped 3 bases from V and 0 bases from J, with 9 bases between. Germline CDR1 MDHEN, CDR2 SYDVKM.

V and J are TRBV11-2 and TRBJ1-1, with 8 bases identical to TRBD1. CDR3 length: 14 residues. J was trimmed by 0 bases and V by 5 bases; bases with no gene match: 2. Germline assignment: CDR1 SGHAT and CDR2 FQNNGV. The CDR3 sequence is CASSTGGLNTEAFF. The CDR3 DNA is TGTGCCAGCAGCACAGGGGGGTTGAACACTGAAGCTTTCTTT.